A selection of T cell receptor beta chains follows, all from one sample in a study of T cell responses to AZD1222 COVID-19 vaccine. Assay: immunoSEQ multiplex PCR; the TCRdb copy retains only in-frame clones and omits some. The data show under 130,000 clones, 89% seen once. The sequences come from peripheral blood, collected 28 days after the second AZD1222 dose. The receptors come from an adult who received the AZD1222 COVID-19 vaccine. Both conserved end residues are part of each CDR3. The D gene is left open where the match is weak. Size tells how often a clone was seen (once, few, many) or the class of an expanded clone, and some rows leave it out.

>TRBJ2-1|.|TRBV11-2|TRBD1
CASSLDRATGLKFF
TGTGCCAGCAGCTTAGATAGGGCGACAGGGCTTAAGTTCTTC
>TRBJ1-2|.|TRBV5-8|.
CASSEDRSSGYTF
TGTGCCAGCAGCGAAGACAGGTCCTCTGGCTACACCTTC
>TRBJ1-5|.|TRBV7-9|.
CASIKWGLGSNQPQHF
TGTGCCAGCATCAAATGGGGGCTTGGGAGCAATCAGCCCCAGCATTTT
>TRBJ2-1|.|TRBV6-1|TRBD1
CASSEGQGARNEQFF
TGTGCCAGCAGTGAAGGGCAGGGGGCTCGAAATGAGCAGTTCTTC
>TRBJ1-2|.|TRBV19|.
CASLGQSISYGYTF
TGTGCCAGCCTTGGACAGTCCATATCCTATGGCTACACCTTC
>TRBJ1-1|.|TRBV16|.
CASSQARGNTEAFF
TGTGCCAGCAGCCAAGCGAGAGGGAACACTGAAGCTTTCTTT
>TRBJ1-4|few|TRBV7-9|.
CASSSTAVKEKLFF
TGTGCCAGCAGCTCGACAGCCGTGAAGGAAAAACTGTTTTTT
>TRBJ2-7|.|TRBV9|.
CASSVGAISGEQYF
TGTGCCAGCAGCGTAGGCGCTATTTCGGGGGAGCAGTACTTC
>TRBJ2-7|.|TRBV6-1|.
CASSEVGARRGTYEQYF
TGTGCCAGCAGTGAAGTGGGGGCTCGAAGGGGCACCTACGAGCAGTACTTC
>TRBJ2-7|once|TRBV7-3|.
CASSLKQGREVGTYEQYF
TGTGCCAGCAGCTTAAAACAGGGTCGGGAGGTGGGGACCTACGAGCAGTACTTC
>TRBJ2-7|.|TRBV9|TRBD1
CASNPGDRVGEQYF
TGTGCCAGCAATCCGGGGGACAGGGTGGGCGAGCAGTACTTC
>TRBJ2-3|.|TRBV5-1|.
CASSLGGTASTDTQYF
TGCGCCAGCAGCTTGGGGGGGACCGCTAGCACAGATACGCAGTATTTT
>TRBJ2-2|.|TRBV7-9|.
CASSLVQTGELFF
TGTGCCAGCAGCTTAGTTCAGACCGGGGAGCTGTTTTTT
>TRBJ2-5|.|TRBV7-2|.
CASRPGDSLGETQYF
TGTGCCAGCAGACCCGGGGACTCTTTGGGGGAGACCCAGTACTTC
>TRBJ1-1|.|TRBV28|.
CASSLLGTGEAEAFF
TGTGCCAGCAGCCTCCTTGGAACAGGAGAGGCTGAAGCTTTCTTT
>TRBJ2-1|.|TRBV7-2|TRBD2
CASSQGLADPSYNEQFF
TGTGCCAGCAGCCAGGGACTAGCGGACCCCTCCTACAATGAGCAGTTCTTC
>TRBJ1-2|.|TRBV5-4|TRBD1
CASSLVWGQTSYGYTF
TGTGCCAGCAGCTTGGTTTGGGGACAGACAAGCTATGGCTACACCTTC
>TRBJ1-5|.|TRBV30|.
CAWSVQVHNQPQHF
TGTGCCTGGAGTGTACAGGTTCACAATCAGCCCCAGCATTTT
>TRBJ2-3|.|TRBV7-3|.
CASSLKAGDTQYF
TGTGCCAGCAGCTTAAAGGCTGGAGATACGCAGTATTTT
>TRBJ2-7|few|TRBV28|.
CASRPSTLSYEQYF
TGTGCCAGCAGACCTTCGACACTTTCCTACGAGCAGTACTTC
>TRBJ2-7|.|TRBV6-5|.
CASSLSAVTYEQYF
TGTGCCAGCAGTTTGTCCGCGGTGACCTACGAGCAGTACTTC
>TRBJ2-7|.|TRBV14|TRBD1
CASSLRAGGYEQYF
TGTGCCAGCAGCCTGAGGGCAGGGGGATACGAGCAGTACTTC
>TRBJ2-7|.|TRBV7-8|.
CASSLIRGSYEQYF
TGTGCCAGCAGCTTAATCCGGGGGTCCTACGAGCAGTACTTC
>TRBJ2-1|once|TRBV5-4|.
CASSSGLYNEQFF
TGTGCCAGCAGCTCCGGACTTTACAATGAGCAGTTCTTC
>TRBJ2-1|.|TRBV7-6|TRBD2
CASSLGGALVAGDPEQFF
TGTGCCAGCAGCTTAGGGGGGGCGCTTGTAGCGGGAGACCCTGAGCAGTTCTTC
>TRBJ1-1|.|TRBV14|.
CASSQFRNTEAFF
TGTGCCAGCAGCCAATTCCGAAACACTGAAGCTTTCTTT
>TRBJ1-1|.|TRBV9|.
CASSVVSVNTEAFF
TGTGCCAGCAGCGTAGTGTCCGTGAACACTGAAGCTTTCTTT
>TRBJ1-2|once|TRBV6-5|TRBD1
CASNRPGQGYGYTF
TGTGCCAGCAATCGACCGGGACAGGGATATGGCTACACCTTC
>TRBJ1-1|once|TRBV18|.
CASSADSLNTEAFF
TGTGCCAGCTCAGCGGACAGTTTGAACACTGAAGCTTTCTTT
>TRBJ2-7|.|TRBV20-1|.
CSARRLVEQYF
TGCAGTGCCCGGAGATTGGTCGAGCAGTACTTC
>TRBJ2-4|.|TRBV19|.
CASKVGGQGRDKNIQYF
TGTGCCAGTAAAGTCGGGGGGCAGGGCAGGGACAAAAACATTCAGTACTTC
>TRBJ2-1|.|TRBV18|.
CASSSMSEKEQFF
TGTGCCAGCTCATCTATGTCCGAAAAGGAGCAGTTCTTC
>TRBJ1-4|.|TRBV6-6|.
CASMAEGEKLFF
TGTGCCAGCATGGCAGAGGGTGAAAAACTGTTTTTT
>TRBJ2-1|.|TRBV24-1|.
CATSDFTGSSGDEQFF
TGTGCCACCAGTGATTTTACGGGATCCTCCGGGGATGAGCAGTTCTTC
>TRBJ2-7|.|TRBV7-2|.
CASSLPGLYEQYF
TGTGCCAGCAGCTTACCCGGACTGTACGAGCAGTACTTC
>TRBJ2-1|.|TRBV6-5|TRBD2
CASNGLAGANNEQFF
TGTGCCAGCAATGGACTAGCGGGAGCCAACAATGAGCAGTTCTTC
>TRBJ1-6|few|TRBV21-1|.
CASSKGGGNSPLHF
TGTGCCAGCAGCAAAGGAGGCGGGAATTCACCCCTCCACTTT
>TRBJ1-6|.|TRBV3-1/TRBV3-2|TRBD1
CASSRGGQGNSPLHF
TGTGCCAGCAGCCGCGGGGGACAGGGGAATTCACCCCTCCACTTT
>TRBJ2-7|once|TRBV10-3|TRBD2
CAISGLAGNEQYF
TGTGCCATCAGCGGACTAGCGGGTAACGAGCAGTACTTC
>TRBJ1-5|.|TRBV2|TRBD1
CASSASGTEAF
TGTGCCAGCAGTGCCTCCGGGACAGAGGCTTTT
>TRBJ2-7|.|TRBV6-5|.
CASRAEGKIEQYF
TGTGCCAGCAGGGCCGAAGGAAAGATTGAGCAGTACTTC
>TRBJ2-1|.|TRBV5-4|.
CASSLAPLGEWNEQFF
TGTGCCAGCAGCTTGGCCCCGCTGGGGGAGTGGAATGAGCAGTTCTTC
>TRBJ2-7|.|TRBV19|.
CASSMAQAPYEQYF
TGTGCCAGTAGTATGGCACAGGCTCCCTACGAGCAGTACTTC
>TRBJ1-5|.|TRBV19|.
CASSIAQDRRDQPQHF
TGTGCCAGTAGTATCGCCCAGGACCGGAGGGATCAGCCCCAGCATTTT
>TRBJ2-7|.|TRBV5-1|.
CASSFGGVSYEQYF
TGCGCCAGCAGCTTTGGGGGAGTCTCCTACGAGCAGTACTTC
>TRBJ2-7|.|TRBV7-2|TRBD2
CASSLVREASYEQYF
TGTGCCAGCAGCTTAGTTCGGGAGGCCTCCTACGAGCAGTACTTC
>TRBJ2-3|few|TRBV28|.
CASSPLDSGLTDTQYF
TGTGCCAGCAGTCCCCTGGACTCGGGTCTCACAGATACGCAGTATTTT
>TRBJ1-1|.|TRBV29-1|.
CSVEENRLLNTEAFF
TGCAGCGTTGAAGAAAACAGGTTATTGAACACTGAAGCTTTCTTT
>TRBJ2-7|few|TRBV28|.
CASKEGTYEQYF
TGTGCCAGCAAGGAGGGGACCTACGAGCAGTACTTC
>TRBJ2-1|.|TRBV7-8|.
CASSPSWNSYNEQFF
TGTGCCAGCAGCCCTTCTTGGAACTCCTACAATGAGCAGTTCTTC
>TRBJ1-3|.|TRBV19|.
CASSPPTGNTIYF
TGTGCCAGTAGTCCTCCCACTGGAAACACCATATATTTT
>TRBJ2-7|.|TRBV14|.
CASSPYGAPEQYF
TGTGCCAGCAGCCCATACGGGGCTCCCGAGCAGTACTTC
>TRBJ2-7|.|TRBV28|.
CATQRPVYEQYF
TGTGCCACCCAGAGGCCCGTCTACGAGCAGTACTTC
>TRBJ1-1|.|TRBV6-5|.
CASSLKANTEAFF
TGTGCCAGCAGTCTGAAGGCGAACACTGAAGCTTTCTTT
>TRBJ1-1|.|TRBV6-1|.
CASSDPATEAFF
TGTGCCAGCAGTGATCCCGCCACTGAAGCTTTCTTT
>TRBJ1-1|.|TRBV18|.
CASSPNTGNTEAFF
TGTGCCAGCTCACCAAATACAGGGAACACTGAAGCTTTCTTT
>TRBJ2-2|once|TRBV5-1|.
CASSLVRGNTGELFF
TGCGCCAGCAGCTTGGTTCGCGGTAACACCGGGGAGCTGTTTTTT
>TRBJ2-7|.|TRBV14|.
CASSPLGGYEQYF
TGTGCCAGCAGCCCCTTGGGCGGCTACGAGCAGTACTTC
>TRBJ1-1|.|TRBV7-9|.
CASTWSFYFPEAFF
TGTGCCAGCACTTGGTCCTTTTACTTCCCTGAAGCTTTCTTT
>TRBJ1-1|.|TRBV2|TRBD1
CASSGYGQALGAFF
TGTGCCAGCAGTGGCTACGGACAGGCGTTGGGAGCTTTCTTT